The 3 T cell receptor beta chains below come from one sample, sequenced in a study of T cells in Graves' hyperthyroidism and ophthalmopathy (dated by TCRdb to between 2017 and 2020). Library preparation used multiplex PCR. Sequencing used an Illumina HiSeq 2000. Amplification of TCR beta CDR3 regions was carried out from RNA transcripts. A first-round RT-PCR of the TCR CDR3 used the HTBI primer set with the Qiagen OneStep RT-PCR kit. The public reads were quality trimmed at Q25 with fastp and then assembled into clones with MiXCR by TCRdb, keeping productive beta chains. Each record represents a unique CDR3 protein, reported with the most common genes and DNA among its rows. In all, the sample holds approximately 250,000 distinct CDR3 sequences, and around 25% of those were seen once. Roughly 32% of the sample belongs to the ten largest clones. Sequenced sample: blood. The receptors were gathered from a woman in her forties with Graves' ophthalmopathy.

This clonotype was seen repeatedly, ten times or more. The rearrangement uses TRBV6-1 and TRBJ2-2; 7 bases agree with TRBD2. Germline lookup yields CDR1 MNHNS and CDR2 SASEGT. Trimming removed 5 bases from V and 3 bases from J; junction bases left unmatched: 3. The CDR3 covers 14 residues. For the CDR3, the DNA is TGTGCCAGCAGTAGCGGGACTTACACCGGGGAGCTGTTTTTT. It specifies CASSSGTYTGELFF.

This clonotype was picked up many times. The chain joins TRBV5-1 to TRBJ2-1; no firm D call. The CDR3 has 15 residues. Per germline, CDR1 SGHRS and CDR2 YFSETQ. V was shortened by 4 bases and J by 0 bases, with 11 bases between the two germline ends. CDR3 amino acids: CASSPYIDSYNEQFF. The CDR3 DNA sequence: TGCGCCAGCAGCCCCTACATCGACTCCTACAATGAGCAGTTCTTC. Based on the CDR3 plus reference TRBV5-1 and TRBJ2-1, the full variable domain is KAGVTQTPRYLIKTRGQQVTLSCSPISGHRSVSWYQQTPGQGLQFLFEYFSETQRNKGNFPGRFSGRQFSNSRSEMNVSTLELGDSALYLCASSPYIDSYNEQFFGPGTRLTVL.

This clonotype was observed many times. The chain has TRBV18 and TRBJ2-7; D is unresolved. CDR3 length: 13 amino acids. The V end was cut by 3 bases, the J end by 1 base, with 7 bases between. In germline, CDR1 is KGHSH, CDR2 LQKENI. The CDR3 here is CASSPRASYEQYF. DNA for the CDR3: TGTGCCAGCTCACCCCGCGCGTCCTACGAGCAGTACTTC. The whole variable domain, filled in from reference TRBV18 and TRBJ2-7, reads NAGVMQNPRHLVRRRGQEARLRCSPMKGHSHVYWYRQLPEEGLKFMVYLQKENIIDESGMPKERFSAEFPKEGPSILRIQQVVRGDSAAYFCASSPRASYEQYFGPGTRLTVT.